The clone carrying this T cell receptor (beta chain) was seen a few times. What it binds is unknown. This specimen comes from a study of blood T cells in healthy people across ages. Caucasian, healthy and from Russia, the donors were aged between roughly 6 and 95. Isolation per sample recovered at least 6.5 million PBMCs. General study findings and limits: Estimates drawn from one million T cells were deemed to understate diversity.

The CDR3 spans 15 residues. CDR1 and CDR2 (germline): MNHEY, SVGEGT. V was clipped by 8 bases and J by 2 bases; unmatched bases: 11. It was with a sample-barcoded 5' primer and a J-beta primer mix that a second PCR of roughly 7 to 12 cycles was run. Researchers report that each sample yielded at least 2.5 million CDR3-containing paired-end reads. TCRdb re-called the 5' RACE reads through MiXCR, storing one row per CDR3 protein. Of 650,000 to 1,000,000 distinct CDR3 sequences in the sample, roughly 34% are singletons; the top ten hold approximately 12%. The sequenced material came from blood. The V gene is TRBV6-2 or TRBV6-3, the J gene TRBJ1-2; 7 bases are shared with TRBD1. The sequence was collected from a man younger than 35 in good health. The CDR3 reads CASCPDRVRNYGYTF. CDR3 DNA sequence: TGTGCCAGCTGCCCCGACAGGGTTCGCAACTATGGCTACACCTTC.